This T cell receptor beta chain was documented in a study of T-cell memory formation after mild COVID-19. Findings of the study overall: Contracting CD4+ clones were located mainly in CM and EM, and CD8+ clones in EMRA.

Of note for this clonotype: As yet, its antigen is unknown.

TCRdb reprocessed the 5' RACE reads via MiXCR and lists one record per CDR3 protein. The table shows about 340,000 distinct CDR3 sequences, with 10% to 15% occurring only once. Germline V CDR1 and CDR2: LGHNA, YNFKEQ. J lost 0 bases, V lost 4 bases, and 14 bases had no gene match. The length of the CDR3 is 19 residues. The receptor was isolated from a man between 18 and 29 years old who had mild COVID-19 (a few samples of this study predate the infection). Cell type and time point are not known. This chain joins TRBV4-2 and TRBJ2-7, with 11 bases matching TRBD2. Sequencing input: PBMCs or a T cell subset sorted from them (not recorded which). In DNA form, the CDR3 reads TGTGCCAGCAGCCTTCTAGCGGGGGGAGGTTCAAGGAGCTCCTACGAGCAGTACTTC. Translating it yields CASSLLAGGGSRSSYEQYF.